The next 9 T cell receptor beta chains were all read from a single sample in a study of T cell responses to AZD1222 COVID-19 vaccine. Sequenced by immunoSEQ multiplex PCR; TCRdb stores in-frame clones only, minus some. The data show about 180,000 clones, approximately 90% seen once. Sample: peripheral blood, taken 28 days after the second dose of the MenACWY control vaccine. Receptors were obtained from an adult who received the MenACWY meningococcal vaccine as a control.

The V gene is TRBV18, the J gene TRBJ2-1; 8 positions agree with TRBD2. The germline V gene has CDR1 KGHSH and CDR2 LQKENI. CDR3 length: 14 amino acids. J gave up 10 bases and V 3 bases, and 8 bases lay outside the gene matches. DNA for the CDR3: TGTGCCAGCTCACCCACCAAGACTAGCGTCGAGCAGTTCTTC. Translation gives CASSPTKTSVEQFF.

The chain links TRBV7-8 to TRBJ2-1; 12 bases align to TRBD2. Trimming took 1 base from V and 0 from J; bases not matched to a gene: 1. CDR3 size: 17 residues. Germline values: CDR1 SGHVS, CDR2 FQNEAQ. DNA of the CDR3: TGTGCCAGCAGCTTAGTGGGACTAGCGGGCTCCTACAATGAGCAGTTCTTC. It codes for CASSLVGLAGSYNEQFF.

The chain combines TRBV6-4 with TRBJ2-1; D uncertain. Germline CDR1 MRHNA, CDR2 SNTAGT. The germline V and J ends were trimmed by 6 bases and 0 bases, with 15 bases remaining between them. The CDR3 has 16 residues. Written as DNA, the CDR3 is TGTGCCAGCAGAGGCGACGACGGTAGCTCCTACAATGAGCAGTTCTTC. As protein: CASRGDDGSSYNEQFF.

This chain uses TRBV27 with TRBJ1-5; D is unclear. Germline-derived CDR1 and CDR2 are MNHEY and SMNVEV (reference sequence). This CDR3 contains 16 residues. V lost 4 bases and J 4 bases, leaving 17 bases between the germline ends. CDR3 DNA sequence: TGTGCCAGCAGTTCATTGACAAGAGGCAGGAATCAGCCCCAGCATTTT. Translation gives CASSSLTRGRNQPQHF.

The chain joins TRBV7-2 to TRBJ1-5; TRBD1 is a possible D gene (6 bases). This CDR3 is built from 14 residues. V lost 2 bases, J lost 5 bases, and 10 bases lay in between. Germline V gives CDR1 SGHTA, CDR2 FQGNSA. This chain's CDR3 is CASSLSRGHQPQHF. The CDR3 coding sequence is TGTGCCAGCAGCTTATCCAGGGGCCATCAGCCCCAGCATTTT.

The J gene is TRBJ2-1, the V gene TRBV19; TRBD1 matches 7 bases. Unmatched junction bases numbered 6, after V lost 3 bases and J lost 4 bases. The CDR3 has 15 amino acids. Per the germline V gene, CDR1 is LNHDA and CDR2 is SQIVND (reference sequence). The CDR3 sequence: CASSIGRGFYNEQFF. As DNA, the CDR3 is TGTGCCAGTAGTATTGGCAGGGGGTTTTACAATGAGCAGTTCTTC. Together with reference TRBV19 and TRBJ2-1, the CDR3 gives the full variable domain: DGGITQSPKYLFRKEGQNVTLSCEQNLNHDAMYWYRQDPGQGLRLIYYSQIVNDFQKGDIAEGYSVSREKKESFPLTVTSAQKNPTAFYLCASSIGRGFYNEQFFGPGTRLTVL.

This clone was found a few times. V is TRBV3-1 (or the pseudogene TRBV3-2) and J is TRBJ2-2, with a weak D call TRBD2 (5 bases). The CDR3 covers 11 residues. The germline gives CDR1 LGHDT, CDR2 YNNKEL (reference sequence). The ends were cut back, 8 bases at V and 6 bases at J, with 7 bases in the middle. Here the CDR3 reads CASRGPGELFF. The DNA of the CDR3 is TGTGCCAGCCGCGGGCCCGGGGAGCTGTTTTTT.

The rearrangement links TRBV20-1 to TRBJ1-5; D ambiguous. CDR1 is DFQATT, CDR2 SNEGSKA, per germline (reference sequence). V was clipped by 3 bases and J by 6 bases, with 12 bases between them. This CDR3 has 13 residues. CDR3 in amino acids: CSASLGRGQPQHF. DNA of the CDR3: TGCAGTGCTAGTTTGGGCAGAGGTCAGCCCCAGCATTTT.

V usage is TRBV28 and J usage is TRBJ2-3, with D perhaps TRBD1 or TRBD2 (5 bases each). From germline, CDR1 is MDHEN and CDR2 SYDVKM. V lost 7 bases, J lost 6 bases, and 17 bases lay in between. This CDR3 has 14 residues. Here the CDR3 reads CASTPLGVVDTQYF. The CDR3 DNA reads TGTGCCAGCACCCCACTGGGGGTCGTGGATACGCAGTATTTT.